The 2 T cell receptor beta chains below come from one sample, sequenced in a study of T cell responses to AZD1222 COVID-19 vaccine. The protocol was immunoSEQ multiplex PCR, while the TCRdb copy is restricted to in-frame clones and leaves out a portion. The data hold roughly 120,000 clones, with around 89% observed a single time. The specimen comprised peripheral blood, sampled 28 days after the second AZD1222 dose. The receptors shown here come from an adult who received the AZD1222 COVID-19 vaccine.

J is TRBJ1-1 and V is TRBV19, with D possibly TRBD1 on 5 matching bases. Trimming cost V 5 bases and J 5 bases, with 18 bases left between them. The germline V gene encodes CDR1 LNHDA and CDR2 SQIVND (reference sequence). The CDR3 has 15 amino acids. CDR3 nucleotide sequence: TGTGCCAGTAGTCTCCCTGGCGGGGGGAGTACTGAAGCTTTCTTT. Amino acid sequence: CASSLPGGGSTEAFF.

The count of this clone is one. The J gene is TRBJ2-2, the V gene TRBV11-2, with 10 positions matching TRBD2. CDR1 is SGHAT and CDR2 is FQNNGV in the germline V gene. Trimming removed 5 bases from V and 5 bases from J; junction bases left unmatched: 5. The CDR3 totals 15 residues. The CDR3 DNA sequence: TGTGCCAGCAGCGGTCTAGCGGGGGTGACCGGGGAGCTGTTTTTT. This codes for CASSGLAGVTGELFF.